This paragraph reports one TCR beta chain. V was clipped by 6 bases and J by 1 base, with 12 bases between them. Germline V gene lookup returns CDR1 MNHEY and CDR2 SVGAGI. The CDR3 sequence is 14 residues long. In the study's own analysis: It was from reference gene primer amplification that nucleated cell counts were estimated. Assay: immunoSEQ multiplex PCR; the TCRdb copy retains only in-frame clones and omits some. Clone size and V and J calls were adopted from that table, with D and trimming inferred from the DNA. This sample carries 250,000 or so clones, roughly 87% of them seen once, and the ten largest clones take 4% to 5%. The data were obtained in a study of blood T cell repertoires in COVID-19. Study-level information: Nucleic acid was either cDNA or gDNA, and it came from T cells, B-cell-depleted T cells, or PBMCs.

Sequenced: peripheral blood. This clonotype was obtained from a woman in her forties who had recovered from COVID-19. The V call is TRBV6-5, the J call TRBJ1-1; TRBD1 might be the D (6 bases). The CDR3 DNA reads TGTGCCAGCAGGAGACCGGACAGGAACACTGAAGCTTTCTTT. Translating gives CASRRPDRNTEAFF.